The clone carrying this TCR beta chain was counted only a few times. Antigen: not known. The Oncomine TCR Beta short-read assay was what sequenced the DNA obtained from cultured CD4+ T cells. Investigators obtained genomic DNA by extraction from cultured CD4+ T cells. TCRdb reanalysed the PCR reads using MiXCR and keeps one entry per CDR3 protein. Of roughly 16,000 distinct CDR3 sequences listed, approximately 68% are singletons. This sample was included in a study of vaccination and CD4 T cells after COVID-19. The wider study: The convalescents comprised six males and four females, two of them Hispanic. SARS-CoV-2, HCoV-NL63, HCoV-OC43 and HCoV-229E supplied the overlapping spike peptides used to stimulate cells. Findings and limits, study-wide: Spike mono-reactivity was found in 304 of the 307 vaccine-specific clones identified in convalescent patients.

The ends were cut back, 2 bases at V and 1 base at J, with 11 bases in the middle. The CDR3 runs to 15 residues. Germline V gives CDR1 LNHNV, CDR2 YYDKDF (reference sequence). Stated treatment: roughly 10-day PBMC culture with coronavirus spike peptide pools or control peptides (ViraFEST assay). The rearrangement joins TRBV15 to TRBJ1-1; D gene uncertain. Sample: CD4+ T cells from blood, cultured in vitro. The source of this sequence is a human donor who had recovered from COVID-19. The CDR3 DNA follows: TGTGCCACCAGCAGAACGCGGCGGGAGAACACTGAAGCTTTCTTT. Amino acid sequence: CATSRTRRENTEAFF.